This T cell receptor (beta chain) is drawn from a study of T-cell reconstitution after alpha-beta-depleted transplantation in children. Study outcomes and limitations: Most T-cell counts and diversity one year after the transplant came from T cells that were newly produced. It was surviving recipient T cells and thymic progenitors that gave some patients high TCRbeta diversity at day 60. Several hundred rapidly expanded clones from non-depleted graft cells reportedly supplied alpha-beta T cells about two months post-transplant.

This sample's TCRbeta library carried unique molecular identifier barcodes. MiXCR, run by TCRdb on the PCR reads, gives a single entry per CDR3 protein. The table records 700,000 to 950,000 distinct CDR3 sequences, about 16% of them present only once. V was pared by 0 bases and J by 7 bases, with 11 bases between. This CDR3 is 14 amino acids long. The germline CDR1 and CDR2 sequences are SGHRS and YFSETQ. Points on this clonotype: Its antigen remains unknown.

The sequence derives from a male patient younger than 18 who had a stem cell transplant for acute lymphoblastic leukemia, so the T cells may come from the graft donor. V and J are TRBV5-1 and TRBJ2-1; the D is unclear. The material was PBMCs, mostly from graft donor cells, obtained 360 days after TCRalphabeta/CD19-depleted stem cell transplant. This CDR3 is CASSLDPYENEQFF. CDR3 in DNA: TGCGCCAGCAGCTTGGACCCGTATGAGAATGAGCAGTTCTTC.